This TCR beta chain emerged from a study of identifying expanded T cells in peripheral blood. Germline V gene sequence: CDR1 SGHDT, CDR2 YYEEEE. This CDR3 has 16 residues. Trimming took 1 base from V and 7 from J, leaving 20 bases between them. Measured with immunoSEQ multiplex PCR; TCRdb has only the in-frame clones, and not every one. The sample gives some 76,000 clones, under 90% of which show up once; 3.3% is in the top ten. This TCR came from a person aged 18-69 years in good health. The V gene is TRBV5-6, the J gene TRBJ1-1, with D maybe TRBD1 (5 bases). The specimen sequenced was blood. In nucleotides, the CDR3 is TGTGCCAGCAGCTTGCCCCCCCGGGGAGGGGCCCTTGAAGCTTTCTTT. Protein sequence: CASSLPPRGGALEAFF.